This T cell receptor (beta chain) was recovered during a study of beta chain features in type 1 diabetes. As regards this clone: Its antigen is currently unknown.

The germline gives CDR1 KGHSH, CDR2 LQKENI. The CDR3 covers 16 residues. The V gene end was trimmed by 2 bases and the J gene end by 1 base; junction bases not matched to a gene: 4. The entirety of the isolated RNA underwent reverse transcription, so expressed TCRB transcripts were sequenced. The method was immunoSEQ multiplex PCR; TCRdb's version includes in-frame clones alone and lacks a portion of them. The table lists roughly 50,000 clones, less than 55% of them singletons. Study-level results: Moderately but significantly shorter TCRB CDR3s were found in Type 1 diabetes patients in all four CD4+ subsets.

The source material was Tregs from blood. The TCR comes from a man aged 25-40 years with type 1 diabetes. The V call is TRBV18, the J call TRBJ2-3; 9 bases agree with TRBD2. CDR3 loop: CASSPNQREGTDTQYF. The CDR3 DNA reads as TGTGCCAGCTCACCAAATCAGCGGGAGGGCACAGATACGCAGTATTTT.